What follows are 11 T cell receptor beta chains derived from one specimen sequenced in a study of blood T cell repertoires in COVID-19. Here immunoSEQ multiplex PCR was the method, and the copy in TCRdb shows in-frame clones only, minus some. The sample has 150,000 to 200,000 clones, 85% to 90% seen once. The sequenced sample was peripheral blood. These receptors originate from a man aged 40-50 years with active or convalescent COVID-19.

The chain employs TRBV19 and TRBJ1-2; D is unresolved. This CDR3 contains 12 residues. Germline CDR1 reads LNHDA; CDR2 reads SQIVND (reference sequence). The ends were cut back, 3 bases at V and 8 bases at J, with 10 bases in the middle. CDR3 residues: CASSIESRGYTF. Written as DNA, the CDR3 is TGTGCCAGTAGTATTGAGTCCCGGGGCTACACCTTC.

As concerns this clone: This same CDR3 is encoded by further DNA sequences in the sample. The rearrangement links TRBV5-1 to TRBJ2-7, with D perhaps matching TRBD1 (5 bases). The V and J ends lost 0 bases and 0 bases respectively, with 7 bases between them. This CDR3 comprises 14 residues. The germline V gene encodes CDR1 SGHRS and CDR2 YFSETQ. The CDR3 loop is CASSLGQLSYEQYF. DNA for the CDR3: TGCGCCAGCAGCTTGGGACAGCTCTCCTACGAGCAGTACTTC.

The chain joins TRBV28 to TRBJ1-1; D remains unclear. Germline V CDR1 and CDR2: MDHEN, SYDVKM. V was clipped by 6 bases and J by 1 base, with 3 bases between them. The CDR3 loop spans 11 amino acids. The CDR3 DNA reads TGTGCCAGCAGCAAGAACACTGAAGCTTTCTTT. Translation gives CASSKNTEAFF. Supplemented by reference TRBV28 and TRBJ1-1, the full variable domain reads DVKVTQSSRYLVKRTGEKVFLECVQDMDHENMFWYRQDPGLGLRLIYFSYDVKMKEKGDIPEGYSVSREKKERFSLILESASTNQTSMYLCASSKNTEAFFGQGTRLTVV.

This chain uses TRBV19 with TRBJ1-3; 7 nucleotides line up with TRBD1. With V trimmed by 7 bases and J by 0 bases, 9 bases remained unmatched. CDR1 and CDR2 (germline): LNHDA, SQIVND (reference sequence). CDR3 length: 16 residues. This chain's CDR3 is CASNQQGIVSGNTIYF. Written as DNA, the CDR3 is TGTGCCAGTAATCAACAGGGGATCGTCTCTGGAAACACCATATATTTT.

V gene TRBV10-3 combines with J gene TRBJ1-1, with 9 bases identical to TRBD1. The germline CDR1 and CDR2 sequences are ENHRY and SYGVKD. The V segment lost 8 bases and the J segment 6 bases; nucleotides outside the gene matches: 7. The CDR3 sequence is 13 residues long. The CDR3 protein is CAILGQGKAEAFF. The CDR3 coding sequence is TGTGCCATCCTCGGACAGGGGAAGGCTGAAGCTTTCTTT.

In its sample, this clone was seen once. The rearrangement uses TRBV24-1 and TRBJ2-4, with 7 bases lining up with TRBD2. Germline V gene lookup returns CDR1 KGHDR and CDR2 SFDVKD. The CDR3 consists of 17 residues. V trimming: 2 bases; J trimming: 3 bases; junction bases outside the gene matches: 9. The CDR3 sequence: CATSDSSQGGGKNIQYF. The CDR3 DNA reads TGTGCCACCAGTGATTCCAGCCAGGGCGGGGGCAAAAACATTCAGTACTTC.

CDR3 coding DNA: TGTGCCAGCAGCATTGGGACAGATAGCAATCAGCCCCAGCATTTT. It is translated as CASSIGTDSNQPQHF. V usage is TRBV5-4 and J usage is TRBJ1-5, with 7 bases aligning to TRBD1. The CDR3 is 15 residues long. Germline V gives CDR1 SGHNT, CDR2 YYREEE (reference sequence). The V gene end was trimmed by 4 bases and the J gene end by 0 bases; junction bases not matched to a gene: 4.

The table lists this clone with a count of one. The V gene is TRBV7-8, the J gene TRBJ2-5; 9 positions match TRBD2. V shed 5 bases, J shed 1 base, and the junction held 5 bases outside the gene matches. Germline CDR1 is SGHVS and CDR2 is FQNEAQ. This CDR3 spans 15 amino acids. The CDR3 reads CASSNGLARQETQYF. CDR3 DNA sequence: TGTGCCAGCAGCAACGGACTAGCGCGCCAAGAGACCCAGTACTTC.

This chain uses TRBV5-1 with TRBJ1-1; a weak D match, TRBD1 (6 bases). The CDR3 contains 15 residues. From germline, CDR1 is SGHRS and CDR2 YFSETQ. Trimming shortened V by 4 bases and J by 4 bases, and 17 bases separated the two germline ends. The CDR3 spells CASSAPGALSTEAFF. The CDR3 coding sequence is TGCGCCAGCAGCGCCCCAGGGGCGCTGAGCACTGAAGCTTTCTTT. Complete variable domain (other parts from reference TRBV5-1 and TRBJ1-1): KAGVTQTPRYLIKTRGQQVTLSCSPISGHRSVSWYQQTPGQGLQFLFEYFSETQRNKGNFPGRFSGRQFSNSRSEMNVSTLELGDSALYLCASSAPGALSTEAFFGQGTRLTVV.

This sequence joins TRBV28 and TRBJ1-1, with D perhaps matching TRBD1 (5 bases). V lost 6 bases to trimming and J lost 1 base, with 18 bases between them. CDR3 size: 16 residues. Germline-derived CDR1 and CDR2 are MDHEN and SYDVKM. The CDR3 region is CASSPTGRQKNTEAFF. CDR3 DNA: TGTGCCAGCAGCCCAACCGGAAGACAGAAGAACACTGAAGCTTTCTTT.

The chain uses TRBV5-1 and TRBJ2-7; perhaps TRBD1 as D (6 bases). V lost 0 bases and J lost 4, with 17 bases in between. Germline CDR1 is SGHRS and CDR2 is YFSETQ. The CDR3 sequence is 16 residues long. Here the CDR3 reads CASSLGVPGTPYEQYF. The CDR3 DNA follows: TGCGCCAGCAGCTTGGGAGTGCCGGGGACACCGTACGAGCAGTACTTC.